What follows are 13 T cell receptor beta chains derived from one specimen sequenced in a study of shared clonotypes between healthy human individuals. Assay: immunoSEQ multiplex PCR; the TCRdb copy retains only in-frame clones and omits some. The profile shows under 600,000 clones, less than 98% of them singletons. The sample taken for sequencing was naive CD4+ T cells sorted from blood. Subset here: CD45RA+ positively selected. These TCRs come from a young woman in good health.

This clone was picked up one time. The V call is TRBV29-1, the J call TRBJ2-5, with 7 bases that match TRBD1. The J call may be incorrect, as the DNA end agrees better with TRBJ2-7. Per germline, CDR1 SQVTM and CDR2 ANQGSEA. This CDR3 is built from 13 residues. The CDR3: CSVEETGSNEQYF. Written as DNA, the CDR3 is TGCAGCGTTGAGGAGACAGGGTCCAACGAGCAGTACTTC.

The V and J genes are TRBV10-2 and TRBJ2-1, with no clear D. Germline V gene data show CDR1 as WSHSY and CDR2 as SAAADI. Trimming removed 8 bases from V and 8 bases from J, with 10 bases in between. CDR3 length equals 11 residues. In DNA form, the CDR3 reads TGCGCCAGCTCCGTTGTGTATGAGCAGTTCTTC. This codes for CASSVVYEQFF.

The rearrangement links TRBV4-1 to TRBJ2-1; D uncertain. The CDR3 totals 16 residues. CDR1 MGHRA and CDR2 YSYEKL come from the germline V gene. V was clipped by 0 bases and J by 1 base, with 10 bases between them. CDR3 DNA sequence: TGCGCCAGCAGCCAAGACCCTGCCGGGTCCTACAATGAGCAGTTCTTC. This sequence encodes CASSQDPAGSYNEQFF.

The CDR3 nucleotides read TGTGCCAGCAGAGTGACGGGGACTAGCACAGATACGCAGTATTTT. Translation: CASRVTGTSTDTQYF. The chain carries TRBV18 and TRBJ2-3; weak D call: TRBD2 (6 bases). With 8 bases removed from V and 0 bases from J, the gap between germline ends came to 15 bases. The CDR3 spans 15 residues. Germline V gene lookup returns CDR1 KGHSH and CDR2 LQKENI.

The chain employs TRBV7-8 and TRBJ1-1; 9 bases map to TRBD1. With V trimmed by 3 bases and J by 1 base, 3 bases remained unmatched. This CDR3 has 15 amino acids. Germline values: CDR1 SGHVS, CDR2 FQNEAQ. Here the CDR3 DNA reads TGTGCCAGCAGCTTCCAGACAGGGGGGAACACTGAAGCTTTCTTT. Its translation: CASSFQTGGNTEAFF.

V and J are TRBV10-3 and TRBJ2-7; TRBD1 is a possible D gene (7 bases). With 6 bases removed from V and 0 bases from J, the gap between germline ends came to 12 bases. Germline CDR1 and CDR2: ENHRY and SYGVKD. The CDR3 has 14 amino acids. The CDR3 loop is CAIRAGGSSYEQYF. DNA of the CDR3: TGTGCCATCAGAGCAGGGGGGAGCTCCTACGAGCAGTACTTC.

The rearrangement joins TRBV5-1 to TRBJ2-1, with 10 bases fitting TRBD2. Trimming cost V 4 bases and J 7 bases; bases outside gene matches: 5. Germline CDR1 is SGHRS and CDR2 is YFSETQ. This CDR3 has 14 amino acids. This CDR3 reads CASSPTSGANEQFF. The CDR3 DNA reads TGCGCCAGCAGCCCCACTAGCGGGGCTAATGAGCAGTTCTTC.

The chain links TRBV28 to TRBJ2-7, with a weak D call TRBD2 (6 bases). CDR1 and CDR2 from the germline V gene are MDHEN and SYDVKM. Trimming removed 5 bases at V and 7 bases at J, with 12 bases between. The CDR3 is 12 amino acids. This chain's CDR3 is CASSAVGREQYF. In DNA form, the CDR3 reads TGTGCCAGCAGTGCGGTGGGGAGGGAGCAGTACTTC.

The CDR3 loop is CASRRTDYEQYF. The DNA for the CDR3 is TGTGCCAGCCGGCGGACAGACTACGAGCAGTACTTC. The chain couples TRBV2 to TRBJ2-7; TRBD1 is a possible D gene (6 bases). The germline V gene encodes CDR1 SNHLY and CDR2 FYNNEI. V gave up 8 bases and J gave up 3 bases, with 11 bases separating them. This CDR3 has 12 amino acids. The whole variable domain, filled in from reference TRBV2 and TRBJ2-7, reads EPEVTQTPSHQVTQMGQEVILRCVPISNHLYFYWYRQILGQKVEFLVSFYNNEISEKSEIFDDQFSVERPDGSNFTLKIRSTKLEDSAMYFCASRRTDYEQYFGPGTRLTVT.

The J gene is TRBJ2-2, the V gene TRBV19, with 9 bases aligning to TRBD2. J gave up 7 bases and V 2 bases, and 11 bases lay outside the gene matches. The CDR3 sequence is 17 residues long. Germline values: CDR1 LNHDA, CDR2 SQIVND (reference sequence). CDR3 coding DNA: TGTGCCAGTAGTATAAATCTTCCTAGCGGGAAGGGCGGGGAGCTGTTTTTT. The encoded protein is CASSINLPSGKGGELFF.

The J gene is TRBJ2-7, the V gene TRBV2; D not resolved. Between the trimmed V and J ends, which lost 1 base and 3 bases, there was a span of 10 bases. The CDR3 has 14 amino acids. The germline V gene has CDR1 SNHLY and CDR2 FYNNEI. The CDR3 DNA is TGTGCCAGCAGTGAAGACAACTATTACTACGAGCAGTACTTC. Translation: CASSEDNYYYEQYF.

With regard to this clone: The sample holds other DNA sequences that translate to the same CDR3. V gene TRBV18 combines with J gene TRBJ1-1; a weak D match, TRBD1 (6 bases). CDR1 is KGHSH and CDR2 is LQKENI in the germline V gene. The CDR3 sequence is 14 residues long. V was clipped by 3 bases and J by 4 bases, with 12 bases between them. The CDR3 sequence: CASSPGGSGTEAFF. The DNA of the CDR3 is TGTGCCAGCTCACCGGGGGGCTCGGGCACTGAAGCTTTCTTT.

The gene calls are TRBV7-9 and TRBJ1-1; no reliable D call. The germline V and J ends were trimmed by 5 bases and 1 base, with 14 bases remaining between them. This CDR3 is 15 amino acids long. Germline V CDR1 and CDR2: SEHNR, FQNEAQ (reference sequence). CDR3 protein: CASSPLRGRNTEAFF. The CDR3, as DNA: TGTGCCAGCAGCCCACTAAGAGGGCGGAACACTGAAGCTTTCTTT.